These T cell receptor beta chains were read from a single sample in a study of OX40 agonist ivuxolimab in advanced cancers. The protocol was immunoSEQ multiplex PCR, while the TCRdb copy is restricted to in-frame clones and leaves out a portion. This table holds approximately 70,000 clones, 83% found once. This sample comprised CD4+ or CD8+ T cells sorted from blood, obtained in a trial of the OX40 agonist ivuxolimab. The receptors were sampled from an adult with an advanced solid tumor such as melanoma, head and neck, liver or kidney cancer. Each CDR3 is given with its conserved first and last residue. The D gene is left open where the match is weak. Rows give clone size only sometimes, using once, few, many, or a class for an expanded clone.

V: TRBV5-8; size: .; D: TRBD1; J: TRBJ2-3; CDR3: CASSLGQGVLTDTQYF; DNA: TGTGCCAGCAGCTTGGGACAGGGAGTACTCACAGATACGCAGTATTTT
V: TRBV5-1; size: .; D: .; J: TRBJ2-7; CDR3: CASSSSYEQYF; DNA: TGCGCCAGCAGCTCTTCCTACGAGCAGTACTTC
V: TRBV5-1; size: .; D: TRBD1; J: TRBJ2-2; CDR3: CASSLPGTGRNTGELFF; DNA: TGCGCCAGCAGCTTGCCTGGGACAGGGCGGAACACCGGGGAGCTGTTTTTT
V: TRBV2; size: .; D: .; J: TRBJ1-4; CDR3: CASSYGSFEKLFF; DNA: TGTGCCAGCAGTTACGGGAGTTTTGAAAAACTGTTTTTT
V: TRBV5-1; size: .; D: .; J: TRBJ1-2; CDR3: CASSFLRSSNYGYTF; DNA: TGCGCCAGCAGCTTCCTCCGCAGTTCTAACTATGGCTACACCTTC
V: TRBV6-5; size: few; D: TRBD1; J: TRBJ2-7; CDR3: CASRGQDLLEQYF; DNA: TGTGCCAGCAGGGGACAGGACCTACTCGAGCAGTACTTC
V: TRBV5-1; size: .; D: .; J: TRBJ1-5; CDR3: CASSLAYNQPQHF; DNA: TGCGCCAGCAGCTTGGCATACAATCAGCCCCAGCATTTT
V: TRBV7-2; size: .; D: .; J: TRBJ1-2; CDR3: CASSLEIGVGYGYTF; DNA: TGTGCCAGCAGCTTAGAAATCGGGGTAGGATATGGCTACACCTTC
V: TRBV5-1; size: .; D: .; J: TRBJ2-1; CDR3: CASSLGGDASYNEQFF; DNA: TGCGCCAGCAGCTTGGGAGGGGACGCTAGCTACAATGAGCAGTTCTTC
V: TRBV4-1; size: .; D: TRBD1; J: TRBJ2-4; CDR3: CASSQAQFLQTGTKNIQYF; DNA: TGCGCCAGCAGCCAAGCCCAATTTCTCCAGACAGGGACCAAAAACATTCAGTACTTC
V: TRBV18; size: .; D: TRBD1; J: TRBJ1-6; CDR3: CASSPPGTANSPLHF; DNA: TGTGCCAGCTCACCACCCGGGACAGCTAATTCACCCCTCCACTTT
V: TRBV28; size: .; D: .; J: TRBJ1-5; CDR3: CASSLTDQPQHF; DNA: TGTGCCAGCAGTTTGACTGATCAGCCCCAGCATTTT
V: TRBV15; size: .; D: TRBD1; J: TRBJ2-7; CDR3: CATSRSGDRASEQYF; DNA: TGTGCCACCAGCAGATCGGGGGACAGGGCCTCCGAGCAGTACTTC
V: TRBV2; size: .; D: .; J: TRBJ2-5; CDR3: CASSERQVKETQYF; DNA: TGTGCCAGCAGTGAAAGACAGGTTAAAGAGACCCAGTACTTC
V: TRBV4-1; size: .; D: TRBD1; J: TRBJ1-5; CDR3: CASSPTGEARQPQHF; DNA: TGCGCCAGCAGCCCGACAGGGGAGGCTCGGCAGCCCCAGCATTTT
V: TRBV2; size: .; D: .; J: TRBJ2-7; CDR3: CASRPGSYEQYF; DNA: TGTGCCAGCAGACCAGGCTCCTACGAGCAGTACTTC
V: TRBV28; size: .; D: .; J: TRBJ1-4; CDR3: CASSSGGEKLFF; DNA: TGTGCCAGCAGTTCCGGTGGCGAAAAACTGTTTTTT
V: TRBV18; size: .; D: .; J: TRBJ1-3; CDR3: CASSPEYGNTIYF; DNA: TGTGCCAGCTCACCCGAATATGGAAACACCATATATTTT
V: TRBV13; size: .; D: TRBD2; J: TRBJ2-1; CDR3: CASSLRGGEQFF; DNA: TGTGCCAGCAGCTTACGCGGGGGTGAGCAGTTCTTC
V: TRBV28; size: .; D: .; J: TRBJ1-6; CDR3: CASSTQGSNSPLHF; DNA: TGTGCCAGCAGCACCCAGGGATCCAATTCACCCCTCCACTTT
V: TRBV9; size: .; D: TRBD1; J: TRBJ1-3; CDR3: CASSVAGQGANTIYF; DNA: TGTGCCAGCAGCGTAGCGGGGCAGGGGGCGAACACCATATATTTT
V: TRBV21-1; size: .; D: .; J: TRBJ2-3; CDR3: CASSNWDTGTDTQYF; DNA: TGTGCCAGCAGCAACTGGGACACGGGCACAGATACGCAGTATTTT
V: TRBV7-8; size: few; D: TRBD1; J: TRBJ1-1; CDR3: CASTGQPNTEAFF; DNA: TGTGCCAGCACGGGACAGCCGAACACTGAAGCTTTCTTT
V: TRBV5-6; size: .; D: TRBD1; J: TRBJ1-1; CDR3: CASKKVDRAPTEAFF; DNA: TGTGCCAGCAAAAAGGTCGACAGGGCTCCCACTGAAGCTTTCTTT
V: TRBV28; size: .; D: TRBD1; J: TRBJ1-2; CDR3: CAINRSQGGPGYTF; DNA: TGTGCCATCAATCGAAGCCAAGGGGGCCCTGGCTACACCTTC
V: TRBV2; size: .; D: .; J: TRBJ2-7; CDR3: CASRDSTYSYEQYF; DNA: TGTGCCAGCCGGGACTCAACCTATTCCTACGAGCAGTACTTC
V: TRBV30; size: .; D: .; J: TRBJ1-3; CDR3: CAWSDGTASGNTIYF; DNA: TGTGCCTGGAGCGACGGGACGGCCTCTGGAAACACCATATATTTT
V: TRBV28; size: .; D: TRBD2; J: TRBJ2-7; CDR3: CASSATSGGSYEQYF; DNA: TGTGCCAGCAGTGCGACTAGCGGGGGATCCTACGAGCAGTACTTC
V: TRBV15; size: .; D: TRBD1; J: TRBJ1-3; CDR3: CATSKPGADRAGNTIYF; DNA: TGTGCCACCAGCAAACCTGGGGCTGACAGGGCTGGAAACACCATATATTTT
V: TRBV6-1; size: .; D: .; J: TRBJ1-5; CDR3: CASSEGPGQPQHF; DNA: TGTGCCAGCAGTGAAGGACCAGGACAGCCCCAGCATTTT
V: TRBV5-1; size: .; D: .; J: TRBJ1-1; CDR3: CASSLEGQGVAEAFF; DNA: TGCGCCAGCAGCTTGGAGGGCCAGGGAGTGGCTGAAGCTTTCTTT
V: TRBV15; size: once; D: .; J: TRBJ1-4; CDR3: CATSRERGLGGKLFF; DNA: TGTGCCACCAGCAGAGAAAGGGGATTGGGGGGGAAACTGTTTTTT
V: TRBV6-1; size: .; D: .; J: TRBJ2-7; CDR3: CASSYKAFSYEQYF; DNA: TGTGCCAGCAGTTATAAGGCTTTCTCCTACGAGCAGTACTTC
V: TRBV27; size: .; D: .; J: TRBJ2-7; CDR3: CASSLGADSYEQYF; DNA: TGTGCCAGCAGTTTAGGGGCAGATTCCTACGAGCAGTACTTC
V: TRBV7-2; size: .; D: TRBD1; J: TRBJ1-2; CDR3: CASSSRTGAGYGYTF; DNA: TGTGCCAGCAGCTCCCGGACAGGGGCAGGGTATGGCTACACCTTC
V: TRBV5-1; size: once; D: .; J: TRBJ2-3; CDR3: CASSLERLGVGTDTQYF; DNA: TGCGCCAGCAGCTTGGAGAGGTTAGGGGTCGGCACAGATACGCAGTATTTT
V: TRBV27; size: .; D: .; J: TRBJ1-3; CDR3: CASSYGGSGNTIYF; DNA: TGTGCCAGCAGTTATGGGGGCTCTGGAAACACCATATATTTT
V: TRBV15; size: .; D: .; J: TRBJ2-7; CDR3: CATSRGHRGGSYEQYF; DNA: TGTGCCACCAGCAGAGGTCACAGGGGAGGGTCCTACGAGCAGTACTTC
V: TRBV7-9; size: .; D: TRBD1; J: TRBJ2-1; CDR3: CASSLAETGEQFF; DNA: TGTGCCAGCAGCTTAGCGGAGACAGGGGAGCAGTTCTTC
V: TRBV6-5; size: .; D: .; J: TRBJ1-2; CDR3: CASSLGPNYGYTF; DNA: TGTGCCAGCAGTCTCGGACCGAACTATGGCTACACCTTC
V: TRBV9; size: .; D: .; J: TRBJ2-7; CDR3: CASSPHRSSYEQYF; DNA: TGTGCCAGCAGCCCTCACAGGAGCTCCTACGAGCAGTACTTC
V: TRBV5-4; size: .; D: TRBD2; J: TRBJ2-3; CDR3: CASREGRTSGASTDTQYF; DNA: TGTGCCAGCAGGGAGGGGAGGACTAGCGGGGCCTCCACGGATACGCAGTATTTT